The 7 T cell receptor beta chains in this list originate from one sample, sequenced in a study of Graves' ophthalmopathy and Graves' hyperthyroidism. RNA transcripts were the template, and TCR beta CDR3 regions were amplified from them. Second-round multiplex PCR came after a first-round RT-PCR that employed HTBI primers. TCRdb itself ran the multiplex PCR reads through MiXCR, one entry per CDR3 protein. The table records about 500,000 distinct CDR3 sequences, about two fifths of them present only once. Sequenced: peripheral blood or thyroid tissue (not recorded which). These receptors came from an adult man with Graves' hyperthyroidism.

This clonotype occurred a few times. The genes are TRBV20-1 and TRBJ2-3; TRBD2 might be the D (6 bases). The CDR3 spans 13 residues. Germline V gene lookup returns CDR1 DFQATT and CDR2 SNEGSKA (reference sequence). V was clipped by 6 bases and J by 0 bases, with 10 bases between them. Here the CDR3 DNA reads TGCAGTGCAGGGAGGACTAGCACAGATACGCAGTATTTT. The encoded protein is CSAGRTSTDTQYF.

This clonotype was observed at least ten times. This rearrangement joins TRBV2 to TRBJ2-7, with TRBD1 identical over 10 bases. The CDR3 runs 13 residues. V lost 11 bases to trimming and J lost 4 bases; unmatched junction nucleotides: 8. Germline assignment: CDR1 SNHLY and CDR2 FYNNEI. DNA of the CDR3: TGTGCCGGAGGGAGGGACAGGGGTTACGAGCAGTACTTC. This encodes CAGGRDRGYEQYF.

This clonotype turned up a few times. V gene TRBV7-9 combines with J gene TRBJ1-2, with D possibly TRBD1 on 6 matching bases. The CDR3 spans 13 residues. V was shortened by 5 bases and J by 3 bases, with 10 bases between the two germline ends. CDR1 SEHNR and CDR2 FQNEAQ come from the germline V gene (reference sequence). CDR3 amino acids: CASSADSDYGYTF. The DNA for the CDR3 is TGTGCCAGCAGCGCGGACAGCGACTATGGCTACACCTTC.

Comment on this clonotype: At one end the junction does not follow the germline gene, possibly because of a read error. The chain has TRBV29-1 and TRBJ1-2, with D tentatively TRBD1 (6 bases). The CDR3 runs to 14 residues. Germline CDR1 and CDR2: SQVTM and ANQGSEA. The CDR3 nucleotides read TGTGCCTGGAGCCCGACAGGAAAGGGCTATGGCTACACCTTC. Its translation is CAWSPTGKGYGYTF.

V is TRBV7-9 and J is TRBJ2-2; D is perhaps TRBD1 or TRBD2 (5 bases each). Germline V lookup: CDR1 SEHNR, CDR2 FQNEAQ (reference sequence). CDR3 length: 15 amino acids. V lost 6 bases to trimming and J lost 4 bases, with 15 bases between them. The CDR3 nucleotides read TGTGCCAGCAGTATCGGGGCAGGCAGCACCGGGGAGCTGTTTTTT. It codes for CASSIGAGSTGELFF.

The sample holds one count of this clonotype. This rearrangement joins TRBV7-9 to TRBJ1-3; 7 bases map to TRBD1. V trimming: 3 bases; J trimming: 3 bases; junction bases outside the gene matches: 2. Germline CDR1 and CDR2: SEHNR and FQNEAQ (reference sequence). CDR3 length: 14 amino acids. The CDR3 nucleotides are TGTGCCAGCAGCTTTAACAGGGGTGGAAACACCATATATTTT. Amino acids: CASSFNRGGNTIYF.

The rearrangement links TRBV9 to TRBJ1-6; TRBD1 agrees at 10 bases. In germline, CDR1 is SGDLS, CDR2 YYNGEE. V was clipped by 3 bases and J by 1 base; unmatched bases: 10. The CDR3 is 19 amino acids. The CDR3 protein is CASSETGTGDESYNSPLHF. As DNA, the CDR3 is TGTGCCAGCAGCGAGACCGGGACAGGGGATGAATCCTATAATTCACCCCTCCACTTT.